The clone carrying this TCR beta chain showed up many times. Amplification of TCR beta CDR3 regions was performed using RNA transcripts as template. The TCR CDR3 was amplified in a first-round RT-PCR using the HTBI primer set. TCRdb processed the multiplex PCR reads anew with MiXCR; each CDR3 protein has one entry. This table holds 130,000 to 150,000 distinct CDR3 sequences, roughly a fifth found once. The data derive from a study of T cells in Graves' hyperthyroidism and ophthalmopathy. Study summary: Peripheral blood was acquired at first diagnosis, ahead of any therapy whatsoever.

This CDR3 has 16 amino acids. CDR1 is SGHRS and CDR2 is YFSETQ in the germline V gene. Trimming took off 3 bases at V and 4 bases at J, with 16 bases between the two ends. Uncontrolled infection, other autoimmune disease, pregnancy or lactation excluded patients. The blood sample was taken at first hyperthyroidism diagnosis, before any ophthalmopathy symptoms. The sample consisted of blood. The sequence came from a woman in her fifties or sixties with Graves' hyperthyroidism that later progressed to Graves' ophthalmopathy. The V and J genes are TRBV5-1 and TRBJ2-2; perhaps D is TRBD1 or TRBD2 (5 bases each). CDR3 residues: CASSSRRDGGTGELFF. In DNA, the CDR3 is TGCGCCAGCAGCTCCCGCCGGGACGGTGGCACCGGGGAGCTGTTTTTT.